The rows below give T cell receptor beta chains drawn from one sample of a study of Graves' ophthalmopathy and Graves' hyperthyroidism. TCRdb re-called the multiplex PCR reads through MiXCR, storing one row per CDR3 protein. The sample lists 400,000 to 500,000 distinct CDR3 sequences; approximately 21% were seen once. Sequenced input: peripheral blood. The receptor set was obtained from a woman younger than 30 with stable Graves' hyperthyroidism. CDR3s include the opening cysteine and the closing phenylalanine or tryptophan. A D gene is named only where the DNA matches it firmly. The size of a clone is reported for some rows only, either as once, few or many, or as a class for expanded clones.

TGTGCCAGCCAGGAACAGGGGGAAGAGACCCAGTACTTC CASQEQGEETQYF few TRBV28 TRBD1 TRBJ2-5
TGTGCCAGCAGTTCAACGGGACAAAGCTACGAGCAGTACTTC CASSSTGQSYEQYF many TRBV28 . TRBJ2-7
TGTGCCAGCAGCCAAGGGATTGCGAACACTGAAGCTTTCTTT CASSQGIANTEAFF many TRBV4-2 . TRBJ1-1
TGTGCCTGGGGACGAAAGACTAGCGGGAGTACGGATTTGGAGACCCAGTACTTC CAWGRKTSGSTDLETQYF many TRBV30 TRBD2 TRBJ2-5
TGTGCCAGCAACCGAGCCAGGGCCACCGGGGAGCTGTTTTTT CASNRARATGELFF many TRBV6-5 . TRBJ2-2
TGTGCCAGCAGTTTCAAAGTCGGGCGGCAAGAGACCCAGTACTTC CASSFKVGRQETQYF many TRBV12-3/TRBV12-4 . TRBJ2-5
TGTGCCAGCTCGGGGGGCAGGGAGGCTTTCTTT CASSGGREAFF few TRBV6-1 . TRBJ1-1
TGTGCCTGGGGTGCGCGAACCTATGGCTACACCTTC CAWGARTYGYTF . TRBV30 . TRBJ1-2
TGTGCCAGTAAGGGGACAGGTGGCAATCAGCCCCAGCATTTT CASKGTGGNQPQHF . TRBV19 TRBD1 TRBJ1-5
TGTGCCAGCAGCTTAGATCGTCACGGCGATCAGTACTTC CASSLDRHGDQYF few TRBV11-2 . TRBJ2-7
TGTGCCAGCAGCACTGAGAACTATGGCTACACCTTC CASSTENYGYTF many TRBV9 . TRBJ1-2
TGTGCCAGCAGTTTAGCCCTACAGGGAGGGGGTTTGAACACTGAAGCTTTCTTT CASSLALQGGGLNTEAFF . TRBV12-3/TRBV12-4 . TRBJ1-1
TGTGCCTGGAGTCACCTCTATGGCTACACCTTC CAWSHLYGYTF . TRBV30 . TRBJ1-2
TGTGCCAGCAGTAGGGACAGTGGGCAGGAGACCCAGTACTTC CASSRDSGQETQYF many TRBV28 TRBD1 TRBJ2-5
TGTGCCTGGAGTAGGGCAGCTGCCTACGAGCAGTACTTC CAWSRAAAYEQYF . TRBV30 . TRBJ2-7